This T cell receptor beta chain emerged from a study of blood T cell repertoires in COVID-19. Study background: T cells, B-cell-depleted T cells, or PBMCs supplied cDNA or gDNA.

The repertoire was sequenced with immunoSEQ multiplex PCR; TCRdb's copy has only in-frame clones and lacks some. The table has around 160,000 clones, 87% seen once. Germline loops: CDR1 SGHRS, CDR2 YFSETQ. The CDR3 is 15 amino acids. Trimming cost V 7 bases and J 1 base, with 14 bases left between them. Participants reported their clinical history, and cohort assignment relied on those reports. People in the exposed group encountered a COVID-19 case within 2 weeks before entering the study. The TCR comes from a woman in her 40s who had been exposed to COVID-19. The material sequenced was PBMCs or T cells enriched from blood (not recorded which). V gene TRBV5-1 combines with J gene TRBJ2-2, with D possibly being TRBD2 (7 bases). Here the CDR3 reads CASLGGTMNTGELFF. The CDR3 bases are TGCGCCAGCCTGGGGGGGACAATGAACACCGGGGAGCTGTTTTTT.